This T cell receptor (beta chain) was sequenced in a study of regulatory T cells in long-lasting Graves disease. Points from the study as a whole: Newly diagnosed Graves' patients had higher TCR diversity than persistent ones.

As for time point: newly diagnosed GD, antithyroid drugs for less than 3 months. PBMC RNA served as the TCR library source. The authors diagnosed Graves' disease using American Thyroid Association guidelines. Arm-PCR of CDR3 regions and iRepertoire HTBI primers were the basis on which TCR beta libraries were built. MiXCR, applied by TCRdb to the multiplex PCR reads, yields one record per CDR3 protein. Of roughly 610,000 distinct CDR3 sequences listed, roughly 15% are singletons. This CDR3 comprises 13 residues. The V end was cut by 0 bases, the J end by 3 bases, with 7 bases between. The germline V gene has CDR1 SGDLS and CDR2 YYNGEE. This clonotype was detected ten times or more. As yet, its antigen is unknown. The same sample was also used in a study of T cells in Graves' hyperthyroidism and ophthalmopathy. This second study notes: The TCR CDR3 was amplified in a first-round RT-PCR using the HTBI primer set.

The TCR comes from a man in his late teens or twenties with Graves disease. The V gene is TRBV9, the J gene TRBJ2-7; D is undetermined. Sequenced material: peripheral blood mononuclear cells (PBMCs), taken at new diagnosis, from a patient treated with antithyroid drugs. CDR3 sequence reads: CASSVDDVYEQYF. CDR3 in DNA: TGTGCCAGCAGCGTAGACGACGTCTACGAGCAGTACTTC.